These 28 T cell receptor beta chains were sequenced from one sample in a study of shared clonotypes between healthy human individuals. The table came from immunoSEQ multiplex PCR; TCRdb's copy has only in-frame clones and leaves some out. This table holds roughly 2.2 million clones, approximately 93% found once. Sequenced input: naive CD4+ T cells from PBMCs. The subset here: CD45RA+ positively selected. Source of these receptors: a man between 18 and 35 years old in good health. Some clones in this sample may be carry-over from other donors' samples.

The V gene is TRBV7-9, the J gene TRBJ1-3; D gene unclear. This CDR3 comprises 15 residues. V dropped 1 base and J dropped 0 bases, with 7 bases sitting between them. CDR1 and CDR2 (germline): SEHNR, FQNEAQ (reference sequence). In DNA, the CDR3 is TGTGCCAGCAGCTTAGACAGTGGCTCTGGAAACACCATATATTTT. Protein sequence: CASSLDSGSGNTIYF.

The chain recombines TRBV29-1 with TRBJ2-7; 7 positions agree with TRBD2. The V gene's germline CDR1 is SQVTM and CDR2 ANQGSEA. V was pared by 6 bases and J by 8 bases, with 13 bases of the junction left unmatched. This CDR3 is built from 13 residues. CDR3 sequence (DNA): TGCAGCGTCTCCCAAAGGTTGCGGGAGAAGCAGTACTTC. This encodes CSVSQRLREKQYF.

This clone has only one observation. The V and J genes are TRBV7-2 and TRBJ2-7; 9 bases fit TRBD1. The CDR3 sequence is 16 residues long. CDR1 is SGHTA, CDR2 FQGNSA, per germline. V dropped 2 bases and J dropped 1; count of bases not matched to a gene: 6. This CDR3 reads CASSLRTGDNSYEQYF. CDR3 bases: TGTGCCAGCAGCTTACGGACAGGGGACAATTCCTACGAGCAGTACTTC.

The rearrangement uses TRBV30 and TRBJ2-5; maybe TRBD1 (5 bases). The end of the DNA is better explained by TRBJ2-7, so the J call may be wrong. There are 14 residues in the CDR3. Germline V gives CDR1 GTSNPN, CDR2 SVGIG (reference sequence). The CDR3 sequence: CAWSVNSGLDEQYF. In nucleotides, the CDR3 is TGTGCCTGGAGTGTTAATTCAGGGCTGGACGAGCAGTACTTC.

The genes are TRBV6-1 and TRBJ2-3; D ambiguous. The V gene lost 8 bases and the J gene lost 5 bases, with 14 bases spanning the gap. The CDR3 has 13 amino acids. The V gene's germline CDR1 is MNHNS and CDR2 SASEGT. CDR3: CASLALSIDTQYF. CDR3 coding DNA: TGTGCCAGCTTAGCCCTGTCTATAGATACGCAGTATTTT.

This chain uses TRBV9 with TRBJ2-1, with TRBD2 identical over 10 bases. CDR3 length: 14 residues. Trimming took 3 bases from V and 8 from J; bases not matched to a gene: 5. Germline CDR1 reads SGDLS; CDR2 reads YYNGEE. Here the CDR3 reads CASSALAGVHEQFF. The CDR3 DNA reads as TGTGCCAGCAGCGCCCTAGCGGGAGTTCATGAGCAGTTCTTC.

The CDR3 DNA sequence: TGCGCCAGCAGCCCAGATGGTAGCACAGATACGCAGTATTTT. It yields the protein CASSPDGSTDTQYF. The V call is TRBV10-2, the J call TRBJ2-3; D is ambiguous. Trimming stripped 6 bases from V and 0 bases from J, with 10 bases between. There are 14 residues in the CDR3. Germline values: CDR1 WSHSY, CDR2 SAAADI.

V usage is TRBV5-4 and J usage is TRBJ2-7; the match to TRBD2 covers 7 bases. CDR1 is SGHNT, CDR2 YYREEE, per germline (reference sequence). The CDR3 length is 13 residues. V lost 3 bases, J lost 9 bases, and 9 bases stayed unmatched. The CDR3 region is CASSYTSAGSQYF. The CDR3 coding sequence is TGTGCCAGCAGCTATACTAGCGCTGGTTCGCAGTACTTC.

A word on this clone: At the DNA level, this CDR3 is encoded by other sequences in the same sample as well. The V call is TRBV5-4, the J call TRBJ1-2; no reliable D call. This CDR3 spans 13 amino acids. V was trimmed by 0 bases and J by 0 bases, leaving 3 bases between them. CDR1 is SGHNT, CDR2 YYREEE, per germline (reference sequence). CDR3: CASSLGANYGYTF. The CDR3 DNA sequence: TGTGCCAGCAGCTTGGGAGCTAACTATGGCTACACCTTC.

The V call is TRBV28, the J call TRBJ1-3, with D uncertain. Germline V lookup: CDR1 MDHEN, CDR2 SYDVKM. The length of the CDR3 is 15 residues. Trimming took off 4 bases at V and 0 bases at J, with 10 bases between the two ends. The chain's CDR3 is CASSSGSFSGNTIYF. The DNA of the CDR3 is TGTGCCAGCAGTTCGGGGTCCTTCTCTGGAAACACCATATATTTT.

The V and J genes are TRBV18 and TRBJ2-1; a weak D match, TRBD2 (6 bases). The germline V gene encodes CDR1 KGHSH and CDR2 LQKENI. The CDR3 has 15 residues. V shed 2 bases and J shed 9 bases, with 17 bases lying between them. The CDR3 is CASSPRASELGEQFF. The CDR3 DNA is TGTGCCAGCTCACCAAGGGCTAGCGAATTAGGTGAGCAGTTCTTC.

V and J are TRBV5-4 and TRBJ2-1; D might be TRBD2 (5 bases). The V end lost 2 bases, the J end lost 10 bases, and 10 bases lay between the germline ends. Germline V gene data show CDR1 as SGHNT and CDR2 as YYREEE (reference sequence). The CDR3 sequence is 12 residues long. CDR3 sequence reads: CASSFDRGEQFF. The DNA for the CDR3 is TGTGCCAGCAGCTTTGATCGCGGGGAGCAGTTCTTC. The entire variable domain, with the rest obtained from reference TRBV5-4 and TRBJ2-1, is as follows: ETGVTQSPTHLIKTRGQQVTLRCSSQSGHNTVSWYQQALGQGPQFIFQYYREEENGRGNFPPRFSGLQFPNYSSELNVNALELDDSALYLCASSFDRGEQFFGPGTRLTVL.

CDR3 residues: CASSLLYPPSRYEQYF. The CDR3 nucleotides read TGTGCCAGCAGCTTATTATACCCCCCTAGTCGGTACGAGCAGTACTTC. The chain recombines TRBV7-2 with TRBJ2-7; D uncertain. This CDR3 is 16 amino acids long. Trimming pared 2 bases from V and 4 bases from J, leaving 18 bases between. Germline assignment: CDR1 SGHTA and CDR2 FQGNSA.

The chain recombines TRBV6-1 with TRBJ2-7; possibly TRBD2 for D (5 bases). Trimming took off 5 bases at V and 9 bases at J, with 11 bases between the two ends. Per the germline V gene, CDR1 is MNHNS and CDR2 is SASEGT. The CDR3 contains 11 residues. CDR3 residues: CASSQPGRQYF. In DNA form, the CDR3 reads TGTGCCAGCAGTCAGCCGGGAAGGCAGTACTTC.

Details on this clone: The same CDR3 is also encoded by other DNA sequences in this sample. The chain uses TRBV5-1 and TRBJ2-7, with TRBD1 matching over 8 bases. J gave up 3 bases and V 4 bases, and 6 bases lay outside the gene matches. This CDR3 has 14 amino acids. In germline, CDR1 is SGHRS, CDR2 YFSETQ. The CDR3 nucleotides read TGCGCCAGCAGCCTGGGACAGGTAAGCTACGAGCAGTACTTC. This sequence encodes CASSLGQVSYEQYF.

A single count supports this clone. The chain links TRBV18 to TRBJ2-7, with 13 bases matching TRBD2. The V segment lost 1 base and the J segment 6 bases; nucleotides outside the gene matches: 6. The CDR3 consists of 16 residues. Germline V lookup: CDR1 KGHSH, CDR2 LQKENI. CDR3: CASSPRTSGRATEQYF. The CDR3 DNA follows: TGTGCCAGCTCACCACGCACTAGCGGGAGGGCCACCGAGCAGTACTTC.

The genes are TRBV7-7 and TRBJ2-5; D is possibly TRBD2 (6 bases). CDR1 and CDR2 (germline): SSHAT, FNYEAQ (reference sequence). Trimming removed 0 bases from V and 5 bases from J, with 16 bases in between. CDR3 length: 16 amino acids. The CDR3 sequence: CASSLAISGVGETQYF. CDR3 nucleotide sequence: TGTGCCAGCAGCTTAGCGATATCGGGGGTTGGGGAGACCCAGTACTTC.

To note about this clone: The sample holds other DNA sequences that translate to the same CDR3. CDR3 coding DNA: TGCGCCAGCAGCTTGGGGACAACCGGAAACACCATATATTTT. Residues: CASSLGTTGNTIYF. The chain links TRBV5-1 to TRBJ1-3, with a tentative D call TRBD1 (5 bases). Germline V gives CDR1 SGHRS, CDR2 YFSETQ. Trimming took off 0 bases at V and 4 bases at J, with 8 bases between the two ends. The CDR3 covers 14 residues.

V usage is TRBV5-1 and J usage is TRBJ2-2, with TRBD2 identical over 8 bases. Germline V gene sequence: CDR1 SGHRS, CDR2 YFSETQ. V trimming: 2 bases; J trimming: 6 bases; junction bases outside the gene matches: 9. The length of the CDR3 is 16 residues. The chain's CDR3 is CASSFTRTSPSGELFF. Written as DNA, the CDR3 is TGCGCCAGCAGCTTCACTCGGACTAGCCCGTCCGGGGAGCTGTTTTTT.

Worth noting for this clone: Additional DNA sequences in this sample encode the identical CDR3. DNA for the CDR3: TGTGCCAGCAGTTTAAGGGACAGGGGAGAGACCCAGTACTTC. This codes for CASSLRDRGETQYF. The chain employs TRBV28 and TRBJ2-5; 10 positions match TRBD1. V trimming: 2 bases; J trimming: 4 bases; junction bases outside the gene matches: 1. CDR3 length equals 14 residues. From germline, CDR1 is MDHEN and CDR2 SYDVKM.

The chain joins TRBV7-9 to TRBJ2-3; TRBD2 agrees at 8 bases. The V and J ends lost 6 bases and 2 bases, in that order; junction bases with no gene match: 4. CDR3 length: 14 amino acids. Germline values: CDR1 SEHNR, CDR2 FQNEAQ (reference sequence). CDR3 region: CASRRGLATDTQYF. The CDR3 DNA sequence: TGTGCCAGCAGACGCGGACTAGCCACAGATACGCAGTATTTT.

The chain recombines TRBV29-1 with TRBJ2-4, with D tentatively TRBD1 (6 bases). V lost 4 bases and J lost 7, with 17 bases in between. This CDR3 comprises 14 residues. Germline V gives CDR1 SQVTM, CDR2 ANQGSEA. DNA of the CDR3: TGCAGCGTTGCGCCGGCAGGGGCTATTAACATTCAGTACTTC. This gives the protein CSVAPAGAINIQYF.

This chain links TRBV6-6 with TRBJ1-2; D remains unclear. The CDR3 contains 14 residues. Germline CDR1 reads MNHNY; CDR2 reads SVGAGI (reference sequence). The V end was cut by 7 bases, the J end by 8 bases, with 20 bases between. For the CDR3, the DNA is TGTGCCAGCACCCTACGACAAGACGTTCAGGGCTACACCTTC. It specifies CASTLRQDVQGYTF.

V usage is TRBV19 and J usage is TRBJ1-4; 7 positions agree with TRBD1. CDR3 size: 16 residues. The germline V gene encodes CDR1 LNHDA and CDR2 SQIVND (reference sequence). V gave up 5 bases and J gave up 3 bases; unmatched junction bases: 9. The CDR3 DNA sequence: TGTGCCAGTAGTGCCGGACAGGCCGGCTCTAATGAAAAACTGTTTTTT. Translation gives CASSAGQAGSNEKLFF.

The CDR3 coding sequence is TGTGCCAGCAGTTTATTTGTCGCAGCGGAGACCCAGTACTTC. Amino acids: CASSLFVAAETQYF. The V gene is TRBV27, the J gene TRBJ2-5; D ambiguous. The CDR3 has 14 residues. Germline values: CDR1 MNHEY, CDR2 SMNVEV (reference sequence). V lost 1 base to trimming and J lost 5 bases, with 11 bases between them.

The gene calls are TRBV18 and TRBJ2-2, with TRBD1 as a possible D gene (5 bases). The CDR3 runs 15 residues. Germline CDR1 is KGHSH and CDR2 is LQKENI. V lost 2 bases, J lost 0 bases, and 7 bases lay in between. The CDR3: CASSPTGANTGELFF. The DNA of the CDR3 is TGTGCCAGCTCACCAACAGGTGCGAACACCGGGGAGCTGTTTTTT.

The J gene is TRBJ2-4, the V gene TRBV28, with no clear D. This CDR3 comprises 12 residues. Germline CDR1 MDHEN, CDR2 SYDVKM. Trimming took 5 bases from V and 1 from J, leaving 3 bases between them. CDR3 DNA sequence: TGTGCCAGCAGTATGGCCAAAAACATTCAGTACTTC. Protein product: CASSMAKNIQYF.

A single count supports this clone. This chain links TRBV19 with TRBJ1-2; D gene uncertain. Trimming pared 3 bases from V and 5 bases from J, leaving 10 bases between. The CDR3 length is 13 residues. Germline V lookup: CDR1 LNHDA, CDR2 SQIVND (reference sequence). Here the CDR3 DNA reads TGTGCCAGTAGTATGGGCCTGCCTTATGGCTACACCTTC. Translating it yields CASSMGLPYGYTF.